The entry that follows covers one T cell receptor beta chain sequence. The antigen is not known. The libraries were made with immunoSEQ v3.0 at survey level. Method: immunoSEQ multiplex PCR; TCRdb's copy keeps in-frame clones and lacks some. The data contain about 34,000 clones, roughly four fifths of them singletons. This sample is drawn from a study of long-term antiretroviral therapy in people with HIV. The wider study: The earliest samples came about a decade before the 2015 immediate-ART recommendation.

The CDR3 extends over 16 amino acids. Germline V gene lookup returns CDR1 SGDLS and CDR2 YYNGEE. The V and J ends lost 0 bases and 5 bases respectively, with 17 bases between them. General study findings and limits: The blood, collected between the mid-2000s and the late 2010s, was possibly taken under older ART regimens. Clonal expansions arising prior to ART prevailed in the repertoire at every time point.

The gene calls are TRBV9 and TRBJ1-2; D is possibly TRBD1 (5 bases). The input for sequencing was unsorted PBMCs, taken 0.4 years before starting antiretroviral therapy. The clonotype originates from a man younger than 30 with HIV. The CDR3 here is CASSVVEGDPYYGYTF. The CDR3, as DNA: TGTGCCAGCAGCGTAGTTGAAGGGGACCCCTATTATGGCTACACCTTC.